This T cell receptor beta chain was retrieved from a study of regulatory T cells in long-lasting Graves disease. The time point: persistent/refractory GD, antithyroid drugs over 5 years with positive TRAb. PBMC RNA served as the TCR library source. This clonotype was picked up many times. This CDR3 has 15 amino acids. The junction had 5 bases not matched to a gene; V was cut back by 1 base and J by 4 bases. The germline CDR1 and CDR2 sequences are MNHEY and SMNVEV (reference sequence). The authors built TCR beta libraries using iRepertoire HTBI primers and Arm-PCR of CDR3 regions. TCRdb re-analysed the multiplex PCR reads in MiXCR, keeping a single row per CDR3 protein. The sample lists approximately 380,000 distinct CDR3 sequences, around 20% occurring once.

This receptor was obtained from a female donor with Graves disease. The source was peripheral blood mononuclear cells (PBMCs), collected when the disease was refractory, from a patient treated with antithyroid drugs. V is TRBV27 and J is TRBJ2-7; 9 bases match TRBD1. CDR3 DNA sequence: TGTGCCAGCAGTTTATACGGGACAGGGAGTTACGAGCAGTACTTC. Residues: CASSLYGTGSYEQYF.